Below are 4 T cell receptor beta chains sequenced from a single sample in a study of shared clonotypes between healthy human individuals. Measured with immunoSEQ multiplex PCR; TCRdb has only the in-frame clones, and not every one. The sample holds 1,500,000 or so clones, around 97% seen once. The specimen sequenced was naive CD4+ T cells sorted from blood. Noted subset: CD45RA+ positively selected. The source of these receptors is a man aged 25-45 years in good health.

V and J are TRBV9 and TRBJ2-3, with 7 bases lining up with TRBD2. Germline assignment: CDR1 SGDLS and CDR2 YYNGEE. CDR3 length equals 15 residues. V was clipped by 4 bases and J by 3 bases; unmatched bases: 8. The CDR3 spells CASSSGLVGTDTQYF. In DNA, the CDR3 is TGTGCCAGCAGCTCTGGACTAGTTGGGACAGATACGCAGTATTTT.

The chain is built from TRBV28 and TRBJ2-4; the match to TRBD2 covers 12 bases. V was pared by 5 bases and J by 0 bases, with 8 bases of the junction left unmatched. CDR3 size: 18 residues. Germline loops: CDR1 MDHEN, CDR2 SYDVKM. The CDR3 DNA follows: TGTGCCAGCAGTAAGACTAGCGGGAGAAATCTAGCCAAAAACATTCAGTACTTC. Protein sequence: CASSKTSGRNLAKNIQYF.

V and J are TRBV21-1 and TRBJ1-5. TRBV21-1 is recorded as a pseudogene. This CDR3 has 14 amino acids. CDR3 nucleotide sequence: TGTGCCAGCAGCAATGGCCCGATAATCGAAGGCCAGCATTTT. Translating gives CASSNGPIIEGQHF.

The chain uses TRBV2 and TRBJ2-2; D might be TRBD2 (5 bases). This CDR3 region has 14 residues. CDR1 and CDR2 from the germline V gene are SNHLY and FYNNEI. The germline V and J ends were trimmed by 4 bases and 2 bases, with 8 bases remaining between them. The CDR3 DNA follows: TGTGCCAGCAGTGCGGACTCAAACACCGGGGAGCTGTTTTTT. Protein: CASSADSNTGELFF.